These T cell receptor beta chains were read from a single sample in a study of T cell responses to AZD1222 COVID-19 vaccine. Clones were sequenced by immunoSEQ multiplex PCR, and TCRdb holds only the in-frame ones, with some missing. This table holds 150,000 to 170,000 clones, roughly 90% found once. The source was peripheral blood, collected on day 0 of AZD1222 vaccination. These receptors came from an adult in good health. Each CDR3 is given with its conserved first and last residue. D genes are given only for firm matches. Rows may omit the clone size; those that give it use once, few, many or a size class.

V gene	J gene	clone size	D gene	CDR3 protein	CDR3 DNA
TRBV5-1	TRBJ1-1	-	TRBD1	CASSLETGWDEAFF	TGCGCCAGCAGCTTGGAGACAGGGTGGGATGAAGCTTTCTTT
TRBV6-2/TRBV6-3	TRBJ1-5	-	-	CASSYPGGSNQPQHF	TGTGCCAGCAGTTACCCTGGGGGTAGCAATCAGCCCCAGCATTTT
TRBV14	TRBJ2-7	-	-	CASSHGGKRDYEQYF	TGTGCCAGCAGCCACGGAGGGAAACGCGACTACGAGCAGTACTTC
TRBV11-2	TRBJ1-5	-	-	CASSLRDRQPQHF	TGTGCCAGCAGCTTGCGGGATCGTCAGCCCCAGCATTTT
TRBV28	TRBJ1-1	-	TRBD1	CASGQGRNTEAFF	TGTGCCAGCGGACAGGGGCGGAACACTGAAGCTTTCTTT
TRBV28	TRBJ2-7	-	TRBD2	CAGSSGTSTHEQYF	TGTGCCGGCAGCTCCGGGACTAGCACCCACGAGCAGTACTTC
TRBV11-1	TRBJ1-6	-	TRBD1	CASSVRDRDNSPLHF	TGTGCCAGCAGCGTCCGGGACAGGGACAATTCACCCCTCCACTTT
TRBV7-6	TRBJ1-5	few	TRBD1	CASSSGGGPQHF	TGTGCCAGCAGCTCAGGGGGTGGGCCCCAGCATTTT
TRBV9	TRBJ2-1	-	TRBD2	CASSVVGTSVGSSYNEQFF	TGTGCCAGCAGCGTAGTGGGGACTAGTGTAGGGAGCTCCTACAATGAGCAGTTCTTC
TRBV29-1	TRBJ1-1	-	-	CSVEQQGNTEAFF	TGCAGCGTTGAACAACAGGGGAACACTGAAGCTTTCTTT
TRBV2	TRBJ2-1	-	TRBD2	CASSFTAGGLYNEQFF	TGTGCCAGCAGTTTCACTGCGGGGGGGTTATACAATGAGCAGTTCTTC
TRBV6-5	TRBJ1-4	-	-	CASSLGPGAEKLFF	TGTGCCAGCAGTTTGGGCCCAGGGGCTGAAAAACTGTTTTTT
TRBV19	TRBJ2-7	-	-	CASSPSNRAPYEQYF	TGTGCCAGTAGTCCCTCTAACAGGGCCCCCTACGAGCAGTACTTC
TRBV11-2	TRBJ2-2	-	-	CASSLRDSRTGELFF	TGTGCCAGCAGCTTAAGGGACTCGAGGACCGGGGAGCTGTTTTTT
TRBV18	TRBJ1-1	-	-	CASSLDTEAFF	TGTGCCAGCTCTTTGGACACTGAAGCTTTCTTT
TRBV3-1/TRBV3-2	TRBJ1-2	-	TRBD1	CASSETGGDGYTF	TGTGCCAGCAGCGAGACAGGGGGCGACGGCTACACCTTC
TRBV6-4	TRBJ1-5	-	-	CASSDRWGQPQHF	TGTGCCAGCAGTGATAGGTGGGGACAGCCCCAGCATTTT
TRBV5-1	TRBJ2-1	-	-	CASSDYNEQFF	TGCGCCAGCAGCGACTACAATGAGCAGTTCTTC
TRBV21-1	TRBJ2-1	once	-	CASSKGFAAGGLNEQFF	TGTGCCAGCAGCAAAGGATTTGCAGCGGGAGGCCTGAATGAGCAGTTCTTC
TRBV7-2	TRBJ2-1	-	TRBD1	CASSTLWDRGAYNEQFF	TGTGCCAGCAGCACCCTGTGGGACAGGGGCGCCTACAATGAGCAGTTCTTC
TRBV7-9	TRBJ1-2	-	-	CASSPRPEPYGYTF	TGTGCCAGCAGCCCGCGGCCAGAACCCTATGGCTACACCTTC
TRBV2	TRBJ2-7	-	TRBD1	CASKPGQGRAYEQYF	TGTGCCAGCAAACCGGGACAGGGTCGGGCCTACGAGCAGTACTTC
TRBV29-1	TRBJ1-2	-	-	CSVVVAEYGYTF	TGCAGCGTTGTTGTGGCCGAGTATGGCTACACCTTC
TRBV4-3	TRBJ2-6	-	-	CASSQEGGAGANVLTF	TGCGCCAGCAGCCAAGAGGGGGGGGCCGGGGCCAACGTCCTGACTTTC
TRBV14	TRBJ1-1	-	TRBD1	CASSQRGQGYTEAFF	TGTGCCAGCAGCCAACGGGGACAGGGGTACACTGAAGCTTTCTTT
TRBV29-1	TRBJ2-5	-	TRBD2	CSQAASGGRETQYF	TGCAGCCAGGCAGCTAGCGGGGGGCGAGAGACCCAGTACTTC
TRBV30	TRBJ2-7	many	-	CAWSVTRIRYEQYF	TGTGCCTGGAGTGTGACCCGTATCCGTTACGAGCAGTACTTC
TRBV7-2	TRBJ2-7	once	-	CASSFRDSVLSEQYF	TGTGCCAGCAGCTTCAGGGATTCCGTTTTAAGCGAGCAGTACTTC
TRBV5-6	TRBJ1-4	-	TRBD1	CASSQGGTNEKLFF	TGTGCCAGCAGTCAGGGGGGTACTAATGAAAAACTGTTTTTT
TRBV6-5	TRBJ1-5	-	-	CASSHTDRDQPQHF	TGTGCCAGCAGTCACACCGATCGGGATCAGCCCCAGCATTTT
TRBV12-3/TRBV12-4	TRBJ1-5	-	TRBD1	CASRGQDNQPQHF	TGTGCCAGCAGGGGACAGGATAATCAGCCCCAGCATTTT